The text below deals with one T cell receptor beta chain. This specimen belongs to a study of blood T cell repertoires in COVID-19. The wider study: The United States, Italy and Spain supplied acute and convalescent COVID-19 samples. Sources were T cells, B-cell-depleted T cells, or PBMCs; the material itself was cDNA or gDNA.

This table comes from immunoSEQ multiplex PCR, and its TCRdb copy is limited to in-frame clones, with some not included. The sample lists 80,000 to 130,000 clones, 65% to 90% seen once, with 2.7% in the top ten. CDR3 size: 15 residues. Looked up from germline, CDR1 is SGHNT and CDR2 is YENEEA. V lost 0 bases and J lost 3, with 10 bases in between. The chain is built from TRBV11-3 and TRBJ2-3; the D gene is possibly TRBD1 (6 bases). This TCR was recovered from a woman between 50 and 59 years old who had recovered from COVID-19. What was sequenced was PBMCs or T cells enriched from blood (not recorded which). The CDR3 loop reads CASSLDVGGTDTQYF. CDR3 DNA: TGTGCCAGCAGCTTAGATGTAGGGGGTACAGATACGCAGTATTTT.